Listed below are T cell receptor beta chains from one sample, sequenced in a study of blood T cell repertoires in COVID-19. Sequencing used immunoSEQ multiplex PCR; TCRdb keeps in-frame clones, though not all of them. The data show about 120,000 clones, roughly three quarters seen once. Sequencing was carried out using peripheral blood. All receptors come from a human donor in a cohort sampled during active COVID-19. Each CDR3 is given with its conserved first and last residue. A D gene is named only where the DNA matches it firmly. Some rows mark clone size as missing; the rest say once, few, many or name a class of expanded clone.

size,J,V,D,DNA,CDR3
once,TRBJ2-7,TRBV27,NA,TGTGCCAGCAGTTTAACCAGGGAATCCGAGCAGTACTTC,CASSLTRESEQYF
few,TRBJ2-1,TRBV4-1,NA,TGCGCCAGCAGCCAAGAAGACAGGCCAGAGCAGTTCTTC,CASSQEDRPEQFF
NA,TRBJ2-7,TRBV5-6,NA,TGTGCCAGCAGCCCCTTGCCCGACAGGTTCTCCTACGAGCAGTACTTC,CASSPLPDRFSYEQYF
NA,TRBJ1-2,TRBV6-5,TRBD1,TGTGCCAGCAGTTACCGGGACAGGAGAGAAGACTACACCTTC,CASSYRDRREDYTF
NA,TRBJ2-5,TRBV9,TRBD2,TGTGCCAGCAGCGTAGCTAGCGGGAGATCGGCAGAGACCCAGTACTTC,CASSVASGRSAETQYF
few,TRBJ1-1,TRBV2,NA,TGTGCCATCCTCTTAGGGGGGGGAAGGAACACTGAAGCTTTCTTT,CAILLGGGRNTEAFF
once,TRBJ1-1,TRBV28,NA,TGTGCCAGCAGTTTATTTCAGGTCCCTGACACTGAAGCTTTCTTT,CASSLFQVPDTEAFF
NA,TRBJ1-3,TRBV7-7,TRBD1,TGTGCTAGCAGCTTAGAACCCCTCGGGGACAGCAGCTCTGGAAACACCATATATTTT,CASSLEPLGDSSSGNTIYF
NA,TRBJ1-5,TRBV19,NA,TGTGCCAGTAGTATTATAGCCAACCCCAATCAGCCCCAGCATTTT,CASSIIANPNQPQHF
NA,TRBJ2-3,TRBV25-1,TRBD2,TGTGCCAGCAGTGCAGAGACTAGCGGGGGGGCCAAAGATACGCAGTATTTT,CASSAETSGGAKDTQYF
few,TRBJ2-1,TRBV5-4,TRBD1,TGTGCCAGCAGCCCCTTGGCTCCGGGACAGATCTACAATGAGCAGTTCTTC,CASSPLAPGQIYNEQFF
NA,TRBJ1-3,TRBV28,TRBD1,TGTGCCATCACAGGGGAGGGAAACACCATATATTTT,CAITGEGNTIYF
NA,TRBJ1-4,TRBV3-1/TRBV3-2,NA,TGTGCCAGCAGCCAAGATTCGTCCTTTAATGAAAAACTGTTTTTT,CASSQDSSFNEKLFF
NA,TRBJ2-7,TRBV4-1,NA,TGCGCCAGCAGCCAAGTGGGCAGGGTGGCCTACGAGCAGTACTTC,CASSQVGRVAYEQYF
once,TRBJ1-1,TRBV6-5,NA,TGTGCCAGCAGTCGCCGGGACGCCGGGGGAGCTTTCTTT,CASSRRDAGGAFF
few,TRBJ2-7,TRBV27,NA,TGTGCCAGCAGTCCCGGGACCTACGAGCAGTACTTC,CASSPGTYEQYF
few,TRBJ2-7,TRBV10-1,TRBD2,TGCGCCAGCAGTGCGGGGACTATCGCGGGAGAGCAGTACTTC,CASSAGTIAGEQYF
NA,TRBJ2-7,TRBV7-2,TRBD2,TGTGCCAGCAGCTTAGATCCTAGCGGGGGCTACGAGCAGTACTTC,CASSLDPSGGYEQYF
NA,TRBJ2-3,TRBV5-1,NA,TGCGCCAGTTCTGGCTCAGATACGCAGTATTTT,CASSGSDTQYF
NA,TRBJ2-7,TRBV10-3,TRBD2,TGTGCCTCTTCGGGACTAGCATCCTACGAGCAGTACTTC,CASSGLASYEQYF
NA,TRBJ1-3,TRBV30,TRBD1,TGTGCCTGGAGTGCAGGGGGCTTTGGAAACACCATATATTTT,CAWSAGGFGNTIYF
NA,TRBJ2-5,TRBV11-3,TRBD2,TGTGCCAGCAGCTTAAGTCCAGCGGGAGACCAAGAGACCCAGTACTTC,CASSLSPAGDQETQYF
NA,TRBJ2-7,TRBV2,TRBD1,TGTGCCAGCAGCGATCAGGGGGCATTTGTTCTCGGCGAGCAGTACTTC,CASSDQGAFVLGEQYF
NA,TRBJ1-2,TRBV30,NA,TGTGCCTGGGGACGGGGCTATGGCTACACCTTC,CAWGRGYGYTF
NA,TRBJ1-2,TRBV7-6,NA,TGTGCCAGCAGTAGCACTAAGACAGGCAATGGAGGCTACACCTTC,CASSSTKTGNGGYTF
NA,TRBJ2-7,TRBV2,TRBD1,TGTGCCAGCAGGACCGGGACAGGGAATTACGAGCAGTACTTC,CASRTGTGNYEQYF
NA,TRBJ2-7,TRBV6-5,NA,TGTGCCAGCTCGAGGGGGGGACATACCTACGAGCAGTACTTC,CASSRGGHTYEQYF
NA,TRBJ2-7,TRBV19,TRBD2,TGTGCCAGTAGTATATTGAGCGGGAGGAATGAGCAGTACTTC,CASSILSGRNEQYF
NA,TRBJ2-7,TRBV6-5,TRBD1,TGTGCCAGCAAGGGGACAGTTCTCTACGAGCAGTACTTC,CASKGTVLYEQYF
NA,TRBJ1-2,TRBV2,NA,TGTGCCAGCAGTGATAAAGGCTACACCTTC,CASSDKGYTF
once,TRBJ1-2,TRBV19,NA,TGTGCCAGTAGTAACCCGTCCGGGACAAAAACGACTATTAGCGGCTACACCTTC,CASSNPSGTKTTISGYTF
NA,TRBJ2-7,TRBV7-9,NA,TGTGCCAGCAGCCCCAGGGTGACCGGATCCTACGAGCAGTACTTC,CASSPRVTGSYEQYF
NA,TRBJ1-5,TRBV19,NA,TGTGCCAGTAGTATAGCCGGGAAGGGCAATCAGCCCCAGCATTTT,CASSIAGKGNQPQHF
NA,TRBJ2-7,TRBV11-2,TRBD1,TGTGCCAGCAGCTCAACCGGGACAGGGGGCTACGAGCAGTACTTC,CASSSTGTGGYEQYF
NA,TRBJ2-3,TRBV5-5,TRBD2,TGTGCCAGCAGCCCCGGGGGGGGCACAGATACGCAGTATTTT,CASSPGGGTDTQYF
NA,TRBJ2-7,TRBV6-5,TRBD1,TGTGCCAGCAGTTACTCCGGGACAGGGACCTACGAGCAGTACTTC,CASSYSGTGTYEQYF
NA,TRBJ2-1,TRBV6-5,NA,TGTGCCAGCAGCTTTAGTATAGACAATGAGCAGTTCTTC,CASSFSIDNEQFF
NA,TRBJ2-7,TRBV11-2,TRBD2,TGTGCCAGCAGTACACCCTTAGCGGGAGGATACGAGCAGTACTTC,CASSTPLAGGYEQYF
NA,TRBJ2-7,TRBV9,NA,TGTGCCAGCAGCGTAGGAGACACAGCCTACGAGCAGTACTTC,CASSVGDTAYEQYF
NA,TRBJ1-6,TRBV5-1,NA,TGCGCCAGCAGCTTGGACGGGGGGCAGGGATCACCCCTCCACTTT,CASSLDGGQGSPLHF
NA,TRBJ2-5,TRBV13,TRBD2,TGTGCCAGCCGGACTAGCGGGAGTGGGGAGACCCAGTACTTC,CASRTSGSGETQYF
NA,TRBJ2-7,TRBV5-1,NA,TGCGCCAGCAGCTTGGGCCCCCAGGGATCCTACGAGCAGTACTTC,CASSLGPQGSYEQYF
NA,TRBJ2-7,TRBV4-1,TRBD1,TGCGCCAGCAGCCAAGGACTGGACAGGTTGATCTACGAGCAGTACTTC,CASSQGLDRLIYEQYF
NA,TRBJ2-7,TRBV11-3,TRBD1,TGTGCCAGCAGCACGGGGACAGCCACCGAGCAGTACTTC,CASSTGTATEQYF
few,TRBJ1-1,TRBV27,TRBD1,TGTGCCAGCAGTTTACGTGGACAGGGAGCGAACACTGAAGCTTTCTTT,CASSLRGQGANTEAFF
NA,TRBJ2-1,TRBV11-2,NA,TGTGCCATCTCGGGGTGGGATGAGCAGTTCTTC,CAISGWDEQFF
NA,TRBJ2-7,TRBV11-2,TRBD2,TGTGCCAGCAGCCCTCTGGAGCGGGGGGGCGAGCAGTACTTC,CASSPLERGGEQYF
NA,TRBJ1-1,TRBV27,NA,TGTGCCAGCAGTCCAGACATTATGAACACTGAAGCTTTCTTT,CASSPDIMNTEAFF
NA,TRBJ1-1,TRBV9,TRBD1,TGTGCCAGCAGCGTAGTTTCAGGGGGCGCGAATGCTTTCTTT,CASSVVSGGANAFF
NA,TRBJ1-6,TRBV6-6,NA,TGTGCCAGCAGTTACTCGATTCAGGGAACCAATTCACCCCTCCACTTT,CASSYSIQGTNSPLHF
NA,TRBJ2-7,TRBV15,TRBD1,TGTGCCACCAGCAGAGGCTCCGGGACAGTACTGTCCTACGAGCAGTACTTC,CATSRGSGTVLSYEQYF
NA,TRBJ2-7,TRBV7-6,TRBD1,TGTGCCAGCAGCTTAGTACCCCCGGGACAGGGGTTATACGAGCAGTACTTC,CASSLVPPGQGLYEQYF
few,TRBJ1-1,TRBV6-5,NA,TGTGCCAGTATTGGGAGGGGCCGCCTTGGGACTGAAGCTTTCTTT,CASIGRGRLGTEAFF
NA,TRBJ2-6,TRBV5-1,NA,TGCGCCAGCAGCTTGGACTTTGGGGCCAACGTCCTGACTTTC,CASSLDFGANVLTF